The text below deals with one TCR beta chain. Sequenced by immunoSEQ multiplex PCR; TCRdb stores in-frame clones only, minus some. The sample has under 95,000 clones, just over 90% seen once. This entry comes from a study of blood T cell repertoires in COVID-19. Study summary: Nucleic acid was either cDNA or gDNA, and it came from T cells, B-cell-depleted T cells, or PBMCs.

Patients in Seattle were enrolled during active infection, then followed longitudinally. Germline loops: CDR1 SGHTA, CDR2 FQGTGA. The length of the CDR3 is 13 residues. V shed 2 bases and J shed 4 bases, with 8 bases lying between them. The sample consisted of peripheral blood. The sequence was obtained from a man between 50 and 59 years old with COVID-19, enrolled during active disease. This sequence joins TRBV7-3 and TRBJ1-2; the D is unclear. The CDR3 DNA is TGTGCCAGCAGCTTATCAGCGGCCTATGGCTACACCTTC. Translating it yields CASSLSAAYGYTF.